A single sample is the source of the 22 T cell receptor beta chains below, sequenced in a study of blood T cell repertoires in COVID-19. Assay: immunoSEQ multiplex PCR; the TCRdb copy retains only in-frame clones and omits some. Of approximately 250,000 clones listed, 65% to 90% are singletons. The sequencing sample was made of PBMCs or T cells enriched from blood (not recorded which). These receptors were taken from a woman in her fifties or sixties with acute COVID-19.

This clone appeared a single time. The chain joins TRBV7-6 to TRBJ2-2, with 10 positions matching TRBD1. The CDR3 has 16 amino acids. Germline CDR1 SGHVS, CDR2 FNYEAQ. With V trimmed by 3 bases and J by 6 bases, 7 bases remained unmatched. The CDR3 sequence is CASSLSGQGFPGELFF. The CDR3 DNA is TGTGCCAGCAGCTTGTCGGGACAGGGGTTTCCCGGGGAGCTGTTTTTT.

The chain combines TRBV6-2 or TRBV6-3 with TRBJ1-5, with a weak D call TRBD1 (5 bases). Germline lookup yields CDR1 MNHEY and CDR2 SVGEGT. V lost 1 base and J 4 bases, leaving 11 bases between the germline ends. The CDR3 runs 15 residues. The CDR3 DNA reads as TGTGCCAGCAGTTACTACGGACATCTGAATCAGCCCCAGCATTTT. This gives the protein CASSYYGHLNQPQHF.

The chain uses TRBV5-1 and TRBJ1-2, with 10 bases matching TRBD1. CDR3 length equals 15 residues. J gave up 12 bases and V 4 bases, and 15 bases lay outside the gene matches. Per germline, CDR1 SGHRS and CDR2 YFSETQ. The CDR3 spells CASSASGTGARRDTF. DNA of the CDR3: TGCGCCAGCAGCGCCTCCGGGACAGGGGCCCGGCGGGACACCTTC.

V is TRBV15 and J is TRBJ1-5; TRBD1 agrees at 9 bases. Germline values: CDR1 LNHNV, CDR2 YYDKDF (reference sequence). This CDR3 has 14 residues. V shed 5 bases, J shed 11 bases, and the junction held 10 bases outside the gene matches. The CDR3 loop is CATSPGGQGPAQHF. CDR3 DNA sequence: TGTGCCACCAGCCCAGGGGGACAGGGACCGGCCCAGCATTTT. Full variable domain (outside the CDR3, taken from reference TRBV15 and TRBJ1-5): DAMVIQNPRYQVTQFGKPVTLSCSQTLNHNVMYWYQQKSSQAPKLLFHYYDKDFNNEADTPDNFQSRRPNTSFCFLDIRSPGLGDTAMYLCATSPGGQGPAQHFGDGTRLSIL.

The rearrangement joins TRBV29-1 to TRBJ1-1, with D perhaps matching TRBD1 (5 bases). V was cut by 0 bases and J by 4 bases, with 9 bases left in between. This CDR3 comprises 13 residues. Germline-derived CDR1 and CDR2 are SQVTM and ANQGSEA. This CDR3 is CSVEEQVGTEAFF. The CDR3 nucleotides read TGCAGCGTTGAAGAACAGGTGGGCACTGAAGCTTTCTTT.

The V call is TRBV6-5, the J call TRBJ2-2; tentatively, D is TRBD2 (5 bases). Germline V gene sequence: CDR1 MNHEY, CDR2 SVGAGI. The V end was cut by 7 bases, the J end by 4 bases, with 13 bases between. The CDR3 totals 14 residues. The CDR3 nucleotides read TGTGCCAGCACACCGACCCGGGGCACCGGGGAGCTGTTTTTT. This codes for CASTPTRGTGELFF.

This clone is labeled as medium-sized. CDR3 DNA sequence: TGTGCCAGCAGCGTATTGGGAGGTGGGAACACTGAAGCTTTCTTT. Its translation: CASSVLGGGNTEAFF. The rearrangement joins TRBV9 to TRBJ1-1; D unresolved. The CDR3 runs 15 residues. The germline gives CDR1 SGDLS, CDR2 YYNGEE. V was shortened by 1 base and J by 1 base, with 11 bases between the two germline ends.

A few counts support this clone. V gene TRBV7-9 combines with J gene TRBJ2-3; maybe TRBD1 (6 bases). Deletions cut 5 bases from V and 3 bases from J, with 9 bases between. The germline V gene encodes CDR1 SEHNR and CDR2 FQNEAQ (reference sequence). CDR3 length equals 13 residues. The CDR3 sequence is CASSLQGTDTQYF. The CDR3 bases are TGTGCCAGCAGCCTACAGGGTACAGATACGCAGTATTTT.

The chain couples TRBV4-1 to TRBJ2-1; 7 bases agree with TRBD2. There are 16 residues in the CDR3. V shed 5 bases and J 2 bases; nucleotides not matched to a gene: 9. Germline V CDR1 and CDR2: MGHRA, YSYEKL. The CDR3 protein is CASSGLGGGAYNEQFF. In DNA, the CDR3 is TGCGCCAGCAGCGGATTGGGCGGGGGAGCCTACAATGAGCAGTTCTTC.

The CDR3 sequence: CASRLRSGWDTEAFF. Here the CDR3 DNA reads TGTGCCAGCAGGTTAAGGTCAGGGTGGGACACTGAAGCTTTCTTT. This chain uses TRBV7-9 with TRBJ1-1, with D tentatively TRBD1 (5 bases). Germline CDR1 reads SEHNR; CDR2 reads FQNEAQ (reference sequence). The CDR3 is 15 amino acids. Trimming took off 6 bases at V and 3 bases at J, with 17 bases between the two ends. Together with reference TRBV7-9 and TRBJ1-1, the CDR3 gives the full variable domain: DTGVSQNPRHKITKRGQNVTFRCDPISEHNRLYWYRQTLGQGPEFLTYFQNEAQLEKSRLLSDRFSAERPKGSFSTLEIQRTEQGDSAMYLCASRLRSGWDTEAFFGQGTRLTVV.

The J gene is TRBJ1-2, the V gene TRBV7-3, with TRBD1 matching over 8 bases. CDR1 and CDR2 (germline): SGHTA, FQGTGA. After removal of 5 bases from V and 3 bases from J, the junction contained 8 bases not matched to a gene. CDR3 length: 15 residues. The CDR3 here is CASSPDRGRHYGYTF. CDR3 in DNA: TGTGCCAGCAGCCCCGACAGGGGACGTCACTATGGCTACACCTTC.

This sequence joins TRBV27 and TRBJ1-1, with 7 bases lining up with TRBD1. The germline V gene has CDR1 MNHEY and CDR2 SMNVEV (reference sequence). Trimming at V came to 0 bases and at J to 5 bases, leaving 6 bases not matched to a gene. This CDR3 region has 15 residues. CDR3 bases: TGTGCCAGCAGTTTATCGTACAGGGGAGGAACTGAAGCTTTCTTT. It yields the protein CASSLSYRGGTEAFF.

V is TRBV19 and J is TRBJ1-2, with D uncertain. CDR3 length: 13 residues. Trimming cost V 6 bases and J 6 bases, with 14 bases left between them. The germline CDR1 and CDR2 sequences are LNHDA and SQIVND (reference sequence). Here the CDR3 DNA reads TGTGCCAGTAGCCCATGGCGGGAGGATGGCTACACCTTC. It is translated as CASSPWREDGYTF.

CDR3 amino acids: CASSQQPGSNQPQHF. The CDR3 DNA reads TGTGCCAGCAGCCAGCAGCCAGGGTCCAATCAGCCCCAGCATTTT. The V gene is TRBV6-4, the J gene TRBJ1-5; maybe TRBD1 (5 bases). V lost 6 bases and J 3 bases, leaving 15 bases between the germline ends. Germline loops: CDR1 MRHNA, CDR2 SNTAGT. The CDR3 extends over 15 amino acids.

J is TRBJ1-4 and V is TRBV2; D is perhaps TRBD1 (5 bases). The length of the CDR3 is 12 residues. Between the trimmed V and J ends, which lost 9 bases and 6 bases, there was a span of 11 bases. Germline assignment: CDR1 SNHLY and CDR2 FYNNEI. CDR3 in DNA: TGTGCCAGTTCAGGGTTTGATGAAAAACTGTTTTTT. Translating gives CASSGFDEKLFF.

As to this clone: Within the sample, other DNA sequences also encode this same CDR3. The CDR3 sequence: CASSLAPGGTEAFF. Here the CDR3 DNA reads TGCGCCAGCAGCTTGGCTCCGGGGGGAACTGAAGCTTTCTTT. The chain recombines TRBV5-1 with TRBJ1-1; tentative D call: TRBD1 (5 bases). This CDR3 has 14 amino acids. V lost 0 bases to trimming and J lost 5 bases, with 11 bases between them. Germline CDR1 is SGHRS and CDR2 is YFSETQ.

The genes are TRBV11-3 and TRBJ2-1, with D possibly being TRBD2 (6 bases). Trimming left V 6 bases short and J 7 bases short, with 13 bases between. The CDR3 loop spans 13 amino acids. Germline V CDR1 and CDR2: SGHNT, YENEEA. The CDR3 DNA follows: TGTGCCAGCAGTAGGAGGGAACAGAATGAGCAGTTCTTC. Translation: CASSRREQNEQFF.

The chain joins TRBV7-9 to TRBJ2-3; D is possibly TRBD1 (6 bases). Germline assignment: CDR1 SEHNR and CDR2 FQNEAQ (reference sequence). Deletions cut 1 base from V and 1 base from J, with 12 bases between. The CDR3 has 16 residues. CDR3 loop: CASSLDVGARTDTQYF. CDR3 in DNA: TGTGCCAGCAGCTTAGATGTGGGGGCTCGCACAGATACGCAGTATTTT.

A few counts support this clone. The V gene is TRBV4-1, the J gene TRBJ2-7; TRBD2 matches at 9 bases. This CDR3 is 17 amino acids long. V lost 0 bases, J lost 0 bases, and 6 bases stayed unmatched. Germline V lookup: CDR1 MGHRA, CDR2 YSYEKL. The CDR3 region has the DNA TGCGCCAGCAGCCAAGATCTTCTTAGCGGGGGCTCCTACGAGCAGTACTTC. It codes for CASSQDLLSGGSYEQYF.

CDR3 residues: CASSNRTGSAYEQYF. The CDR3 bases are TGTGCCAGCAGCAATAGGACAGGGAGCGCCTACGAGCAGTACTTC. The chain is built from TRBV21-1 and TRBJ2-7; the table's D call TRBD1 went unverified against the DNA. TRBV21-1 is described as a pseudogene. The CDR3 is 15 residues long.

The genes are TRBV14 and TRBJ2-1; 7 bases agree with TRBD2. This CDR3 contains 16 residues. The junction had 5 bases not matched to a gene; V was cut back by 0 bases and J by 3 bases. Per germline, CDR1 SGHDN and CDR2 FVKESK. CDR3: CASSQEQTSFYNEQFF. CDR3 DNA sequence: TGTGCCAGCAGCCAAGAACAGACTAGCTTCTACAATGAGCAGTTCTTC.

This chain joins TRBV4-2 and TRBJ1-3; TRBD1 is a possible D gene (6 bases). V was shortened by 1 base and J by 1 base, with 11 bases between the two germline ends. The CDR3 is 16 residues long. CDR1 and CDR2 (germline): LGHNA, YNFKEQ. CDR3: CASSQGNRASGNTIYF. The CDR3 DNA is TGTGCCAGCAGCCAAGGGAACAGGGCGTCTGGAAACACCATATATTTT.